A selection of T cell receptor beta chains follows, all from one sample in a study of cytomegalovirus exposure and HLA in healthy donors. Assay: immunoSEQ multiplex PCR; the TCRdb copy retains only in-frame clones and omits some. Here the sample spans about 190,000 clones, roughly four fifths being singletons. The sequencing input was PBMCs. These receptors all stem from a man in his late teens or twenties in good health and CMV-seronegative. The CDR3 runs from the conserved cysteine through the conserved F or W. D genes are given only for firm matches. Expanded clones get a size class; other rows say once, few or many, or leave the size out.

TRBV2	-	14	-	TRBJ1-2	TGTGCCAGCAGTGACCTACAGGGTACAGGTGGCTACACCTTC	CASSDLQGTGGYTF
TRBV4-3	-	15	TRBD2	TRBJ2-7	TGCGCCAGCAGCCAAGATATTTCGGGAGGCCGCGAGCAGTACTTC	CASSQDISGGREQYF
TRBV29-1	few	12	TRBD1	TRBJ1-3	TGCAGCGGCCAACAGGGGGTAAACACCATATATTTT	CSGQQGVNTIYF
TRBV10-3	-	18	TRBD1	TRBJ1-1	TGTGCCATCAGTACGGGACAGGGGGTTGGAGGGAGTGGAACTGAAGCTTTCTTT	CAISTGQGVGGSGTEAFF
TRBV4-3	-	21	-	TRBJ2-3	TGCGCCAGCAGCCAAGATCGCGGCGGGATCTCGAGAGGATATAGCACAGATACGCAGTATTTT	CASSQDRGGISRGYSTDTQYF
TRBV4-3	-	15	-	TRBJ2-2	TGCGCCAGCAGCCAAGAGACTAGAAGGACCGGGGAGCTGTTTTTT	CASSQETRRTGELFF
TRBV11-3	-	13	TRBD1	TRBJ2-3	TGTGCCAGCAGCACCGGGACAGCAGATACGCAGTATTTT	CASSTGTADTQYF
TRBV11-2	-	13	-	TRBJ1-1	TGTGCCAGCTCACGGGGGATCAACACTGAAGCTTTCTTT	CASSRGINTEAFF
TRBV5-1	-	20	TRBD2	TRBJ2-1	TGCGCCAGCAGCTTGTCGAGGACTTGGGGACTACCAAGCTCCTACAATGAGCAGTTCTTC	CASSLSRTWGLPSSYNEQFF
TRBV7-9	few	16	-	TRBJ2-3	TGTGCCAGCCTTGCTTGGTCTAGACGACCTGCAGATACGCAGTATTTT	CASLAWSRRPADTQYF
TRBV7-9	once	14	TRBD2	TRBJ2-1	TGTGCCAGCAGCTTAGACGTTAGCGGGAATGAGCAGTTCTTC	CASSLDVSGNEQFF
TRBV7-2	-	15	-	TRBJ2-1	TGTGCCAGCATTCAAGGGACTCGACCTGGGGATGAGCAGTTCTTC	CASIQGTRPGDEQFF
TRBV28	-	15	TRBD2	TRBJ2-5	TGTGCCAGCACTGTGACTAGCGGAGAGGTGGAGACCCAGTACTTC	CASTVTSGEVETQYF
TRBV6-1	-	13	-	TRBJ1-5	TGTGCCAGCAAAGGACAGCACAATCAGCCCCAGCATTTT	CASKGQHNQPQHF
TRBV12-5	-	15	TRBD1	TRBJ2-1	TGTGCTAGTGGTTTGGGACAGGGGGGTAACAATGAGCAGTTCTTC	CASGLGQGGNNEQFF
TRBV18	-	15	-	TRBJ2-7	TGTGCCAGCTCACCTGAGCAGGGTACGGACTACGAGCAGTACTTC	CASSPEQGTDYEQYF
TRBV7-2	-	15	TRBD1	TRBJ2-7	TGTGCCAGCAGCTTAGGGTGGGGACAGGGCTACGAGCAGTACTTC	CASSLGWGQGYEQYF
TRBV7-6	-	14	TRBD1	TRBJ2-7	TGTGCCAGCAGCTTAGGACAGGGTGGAAAGGAGCAGTACTTC	CASSLGQGGKEQYF
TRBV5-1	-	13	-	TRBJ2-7	TGCGCCAGCAGCTTGCTAAAGTTTGACGAGCAGTACTTC	CASSLLKFDEQYF
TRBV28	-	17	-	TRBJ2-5	TGTGCCAGCAGCCCGGAGATGCGGGGAAGAGGAAGGGAGACCCAATACTTC	CASSPEMRGRGRETQYF
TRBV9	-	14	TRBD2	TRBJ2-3	TGTGCCAGCAGCCCTAGCGGGATCGCAGATACGCAGTATTTT	CASSPSGIADTQYF
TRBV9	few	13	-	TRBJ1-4	TGTGCCAGCAGCACTACAACTAATGAAAAACTGTTTTTT	CASSTTTNEKLFF
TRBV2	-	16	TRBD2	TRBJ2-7	TGTGCCAGCAGTGGAGGGCTGGCGGGAGCTATCGGCGAGCAGTACTTC	CASSGGLAGAIGEQYF
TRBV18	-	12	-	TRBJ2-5	TGTGCCAGCTCACTCGAGCAAGAGACCCAGTACTTC	CASSLEQETQYF
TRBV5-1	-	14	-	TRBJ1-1	TGCGCCAGCAGCTTACCCAGGTCGAACACTGAAGCTTTCTTT	CASSLPRSNTEAFF
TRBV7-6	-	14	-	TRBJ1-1	TGTGCCAGCAGCTTAGCGGCAGGGTACACTGAAGCTTTCTTT	CASSLAAGYTEAFF
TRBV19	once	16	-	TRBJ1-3	TGTGCCAGTAGTAATCCGGGTGGGTCCTCTGGAAACACCATATATTTT	CASSNPGGSSGNTIYF
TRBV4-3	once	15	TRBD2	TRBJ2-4	TGCGCCAGCAGCCAAGAGTCTAGCGGGACAAACATTCAGTACTTC	CASSQESSGTNIQYF
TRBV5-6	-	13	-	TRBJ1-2	TGTGCCAGCAGCTCCGACACGAACTATGGCTACACCTTC	CASSSDTNYGYTF
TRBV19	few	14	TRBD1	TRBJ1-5	TGTGCCACCGGGGTGACAGGGAGAAATCAGCCCCAGCATTTT	CATGVTGRNQPQHF
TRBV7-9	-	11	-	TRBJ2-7	TGTTCCAGCAGCCTTTCCTACGAGCAGTACTTC	CSSSLSYEQYF
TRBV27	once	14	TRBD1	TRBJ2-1	TGTGCCAGCAACAGACCGGGACAGGGAAATGAGCAGTTCTTC	CASNRPGQGNEQFF